Sequencing of this T cell receptor (beta chain) was carried out in a study of blood T cell repertoires in COVID-19. The CDR3 runs 15 residues. The germline CDR1 and CDR2 sequences are GTSNPN and SVGIG (reference sequence). V dropped 0 bases and J dropped 2 bases, with 13 bases sitting between them. In the authors' workflow: Researchers report that nucleated cell counts were estimated from reference gene primer amplification. This table comes from immunoSEQ multiplex PCR, and its TCRdb copy is limited to in-frame clones, with some not included. That table supplies the V and J calls and clone size; D and trimming were determined from the DNA. Altogether around 300,000 clones are present, approximately 83% being singletons, with the ten largest covering over 2%.

This chain links TRBV30 with TRBJ1-1, with D possibly being TRBD1 (6 bases). The sequencing input was peripheral blood. This clonotype was obtained from a woman in her twenties or thirties who had recovered from COVID-19. CDR3 DNA sequence: TGTGCCTGGAGTGTACGTCGCAGGGGTAACACTGAAGCTTTCTTT. Protein sequence: CAWSVRRRGNTEAFF.